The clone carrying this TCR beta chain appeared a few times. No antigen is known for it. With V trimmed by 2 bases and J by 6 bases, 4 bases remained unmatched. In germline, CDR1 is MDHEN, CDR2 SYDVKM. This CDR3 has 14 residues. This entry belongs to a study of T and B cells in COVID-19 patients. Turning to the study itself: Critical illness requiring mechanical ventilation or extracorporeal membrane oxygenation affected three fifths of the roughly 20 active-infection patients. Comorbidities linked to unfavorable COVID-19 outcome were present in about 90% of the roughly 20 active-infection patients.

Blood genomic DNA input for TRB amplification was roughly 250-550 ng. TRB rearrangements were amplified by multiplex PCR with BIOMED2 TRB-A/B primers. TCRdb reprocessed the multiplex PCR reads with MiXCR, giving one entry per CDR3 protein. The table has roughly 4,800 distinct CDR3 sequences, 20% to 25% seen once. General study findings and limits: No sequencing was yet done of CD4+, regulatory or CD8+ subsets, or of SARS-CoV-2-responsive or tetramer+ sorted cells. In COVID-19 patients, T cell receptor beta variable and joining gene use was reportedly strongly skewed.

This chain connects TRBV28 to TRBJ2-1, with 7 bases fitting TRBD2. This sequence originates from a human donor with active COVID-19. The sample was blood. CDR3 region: CASSLSGAINEQFF. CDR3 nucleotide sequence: TGTGCCAGCAGTTTAAGCGGGGCAATCAATGAGCAGTTCTTC.